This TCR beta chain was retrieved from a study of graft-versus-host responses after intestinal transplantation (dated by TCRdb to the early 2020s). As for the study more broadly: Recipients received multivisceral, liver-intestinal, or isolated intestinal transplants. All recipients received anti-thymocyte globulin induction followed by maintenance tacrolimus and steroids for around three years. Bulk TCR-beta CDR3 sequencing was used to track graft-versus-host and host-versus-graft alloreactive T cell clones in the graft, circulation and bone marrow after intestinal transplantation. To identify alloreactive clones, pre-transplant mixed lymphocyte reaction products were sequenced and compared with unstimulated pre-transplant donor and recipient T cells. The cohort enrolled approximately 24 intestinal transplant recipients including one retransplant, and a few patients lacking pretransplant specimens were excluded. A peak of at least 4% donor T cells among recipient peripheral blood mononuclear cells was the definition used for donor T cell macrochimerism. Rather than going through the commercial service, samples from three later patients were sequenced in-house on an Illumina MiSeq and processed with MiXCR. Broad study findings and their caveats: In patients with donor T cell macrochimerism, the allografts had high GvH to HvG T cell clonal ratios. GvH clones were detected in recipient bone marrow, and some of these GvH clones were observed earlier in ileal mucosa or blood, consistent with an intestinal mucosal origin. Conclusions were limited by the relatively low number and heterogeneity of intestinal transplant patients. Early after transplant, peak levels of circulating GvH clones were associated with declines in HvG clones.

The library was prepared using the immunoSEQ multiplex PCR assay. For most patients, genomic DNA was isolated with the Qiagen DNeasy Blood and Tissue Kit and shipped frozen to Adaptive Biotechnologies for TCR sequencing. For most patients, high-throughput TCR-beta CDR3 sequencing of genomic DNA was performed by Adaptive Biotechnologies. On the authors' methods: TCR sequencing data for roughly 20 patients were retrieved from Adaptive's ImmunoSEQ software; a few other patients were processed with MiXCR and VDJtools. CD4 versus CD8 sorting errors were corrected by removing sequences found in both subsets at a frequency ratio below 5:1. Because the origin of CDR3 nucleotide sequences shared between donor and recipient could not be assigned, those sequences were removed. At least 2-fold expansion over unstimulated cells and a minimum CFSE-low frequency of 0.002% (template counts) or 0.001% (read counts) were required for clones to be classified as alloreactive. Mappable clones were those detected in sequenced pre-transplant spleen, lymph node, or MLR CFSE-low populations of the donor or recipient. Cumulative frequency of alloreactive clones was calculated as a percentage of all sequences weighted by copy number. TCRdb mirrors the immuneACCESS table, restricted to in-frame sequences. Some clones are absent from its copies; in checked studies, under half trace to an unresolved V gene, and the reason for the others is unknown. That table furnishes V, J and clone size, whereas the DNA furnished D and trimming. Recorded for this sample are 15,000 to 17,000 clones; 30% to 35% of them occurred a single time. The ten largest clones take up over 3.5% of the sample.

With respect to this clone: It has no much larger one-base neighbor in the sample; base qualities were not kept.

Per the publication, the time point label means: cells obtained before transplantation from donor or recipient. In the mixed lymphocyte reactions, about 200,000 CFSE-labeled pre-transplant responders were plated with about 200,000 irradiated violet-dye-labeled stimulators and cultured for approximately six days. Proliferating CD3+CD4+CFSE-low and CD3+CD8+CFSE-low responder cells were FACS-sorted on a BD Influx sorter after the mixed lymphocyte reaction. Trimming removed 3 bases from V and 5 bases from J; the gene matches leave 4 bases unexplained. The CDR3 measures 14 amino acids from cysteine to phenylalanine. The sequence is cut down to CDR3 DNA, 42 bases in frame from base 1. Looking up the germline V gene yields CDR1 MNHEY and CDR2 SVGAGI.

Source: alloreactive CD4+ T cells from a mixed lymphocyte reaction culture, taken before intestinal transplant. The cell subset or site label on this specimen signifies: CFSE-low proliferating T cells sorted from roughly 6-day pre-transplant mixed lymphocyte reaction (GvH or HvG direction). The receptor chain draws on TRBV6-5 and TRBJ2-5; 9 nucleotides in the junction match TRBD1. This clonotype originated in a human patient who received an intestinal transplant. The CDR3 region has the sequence CASSYGTGRETQYF. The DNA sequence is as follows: TGTGCCAGCAGTTATGGGACAGGGCGGGAGACCCAGTACTTC.